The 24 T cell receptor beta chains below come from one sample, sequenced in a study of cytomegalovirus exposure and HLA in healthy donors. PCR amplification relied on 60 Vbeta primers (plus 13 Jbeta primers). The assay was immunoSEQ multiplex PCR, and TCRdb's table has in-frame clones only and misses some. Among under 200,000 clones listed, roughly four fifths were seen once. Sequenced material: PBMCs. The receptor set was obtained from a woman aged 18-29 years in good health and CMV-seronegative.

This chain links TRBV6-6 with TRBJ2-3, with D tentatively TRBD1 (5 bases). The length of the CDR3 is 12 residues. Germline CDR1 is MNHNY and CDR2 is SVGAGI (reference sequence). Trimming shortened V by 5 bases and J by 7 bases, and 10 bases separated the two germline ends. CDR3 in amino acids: CASSDSDYTQYF. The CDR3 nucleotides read TGTGCCAGCAGTGACAGCGATTATACGCAGTATTTT.

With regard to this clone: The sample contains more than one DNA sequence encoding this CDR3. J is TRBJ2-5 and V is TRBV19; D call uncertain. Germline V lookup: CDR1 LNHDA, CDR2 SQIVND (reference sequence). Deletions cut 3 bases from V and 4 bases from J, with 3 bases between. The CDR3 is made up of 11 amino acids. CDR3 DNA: TGTGCCAGTAGTATTAGAGAGACCCAGTACTTC. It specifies CASSIRETQYF.

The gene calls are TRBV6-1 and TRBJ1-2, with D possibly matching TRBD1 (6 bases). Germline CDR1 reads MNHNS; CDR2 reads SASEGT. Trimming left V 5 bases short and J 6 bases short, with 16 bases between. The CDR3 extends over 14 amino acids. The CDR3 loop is CASSSTGRGDGYTF. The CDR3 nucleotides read TGTGCCAGCAGTTCGACAGGCAGAGGGGATGGCTACACCTTC.

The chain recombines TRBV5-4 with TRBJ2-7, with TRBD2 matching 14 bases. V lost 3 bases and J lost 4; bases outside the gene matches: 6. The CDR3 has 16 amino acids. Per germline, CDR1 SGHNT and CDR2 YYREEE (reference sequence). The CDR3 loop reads CASSSRLAGGPYEQYF. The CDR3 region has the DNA TGTGCCAGCAGCTCTCGACTAGCGGGAGGGCCGTACGAGCAGTACTTC.

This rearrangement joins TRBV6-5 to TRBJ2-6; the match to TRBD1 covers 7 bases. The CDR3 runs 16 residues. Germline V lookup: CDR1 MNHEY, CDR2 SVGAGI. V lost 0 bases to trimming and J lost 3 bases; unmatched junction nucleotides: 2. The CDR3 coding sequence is TGTGCCAGCAGTTACTCCAGGGGGTTTGGGGCCAACGTCCTGACTTTC. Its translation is CASSYSRGFGANVLTF.

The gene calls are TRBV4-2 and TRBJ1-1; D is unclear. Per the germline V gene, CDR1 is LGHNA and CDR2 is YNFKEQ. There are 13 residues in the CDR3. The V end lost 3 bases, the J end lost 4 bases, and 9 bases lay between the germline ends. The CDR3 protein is CASSQLEVTEAFF. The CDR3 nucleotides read TGTGCCAGCAGCCAGTTGGAGGTCACTGAAGCTTTCTTT.

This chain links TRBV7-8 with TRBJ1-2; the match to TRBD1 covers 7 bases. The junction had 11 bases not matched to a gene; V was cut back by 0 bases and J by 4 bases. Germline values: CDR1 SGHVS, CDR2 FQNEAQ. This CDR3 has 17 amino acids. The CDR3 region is CASSLAEGRGLSYGYTF. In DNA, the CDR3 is TGTGCCAGCAGCTTAGCGGAGGGAAGGGGGCTTAGCTATGGCTACACCTTC.

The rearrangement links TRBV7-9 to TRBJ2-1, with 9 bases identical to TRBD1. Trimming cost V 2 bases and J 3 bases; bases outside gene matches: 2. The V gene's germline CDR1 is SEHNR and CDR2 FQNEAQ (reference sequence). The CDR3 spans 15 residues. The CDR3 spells CASSLTGGRYNEQFF. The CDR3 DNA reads TGTGCCAGCAGCTTAACAGGGGGCCGCTACAATGAGCAGTTCTTC.

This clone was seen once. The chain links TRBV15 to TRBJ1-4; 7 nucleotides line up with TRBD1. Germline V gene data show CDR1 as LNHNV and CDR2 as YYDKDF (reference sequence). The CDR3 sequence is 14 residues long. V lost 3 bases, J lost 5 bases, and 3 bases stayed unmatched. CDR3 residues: CATSSGTVNEKLFF. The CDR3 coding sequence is TGTGCCACCAGCAGCGGGACAGTGAATGAAAAACTGTTTTTT.

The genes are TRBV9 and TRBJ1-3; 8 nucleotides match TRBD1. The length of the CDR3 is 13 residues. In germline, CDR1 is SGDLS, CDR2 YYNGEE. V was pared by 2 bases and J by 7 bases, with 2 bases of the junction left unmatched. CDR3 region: CASSVTGGNTIYF. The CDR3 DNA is TGTGCCAGCAGCGTTACAGGGGGGAACACCATATATTTT.

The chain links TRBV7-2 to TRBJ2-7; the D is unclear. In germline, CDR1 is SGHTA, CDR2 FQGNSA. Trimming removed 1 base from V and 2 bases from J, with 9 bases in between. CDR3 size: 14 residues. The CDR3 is CASSLDPGTYEQYF. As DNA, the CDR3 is TGTGCCAGCAGCTTAGATCCGGGTACCTACGAGCAGTACTTC.

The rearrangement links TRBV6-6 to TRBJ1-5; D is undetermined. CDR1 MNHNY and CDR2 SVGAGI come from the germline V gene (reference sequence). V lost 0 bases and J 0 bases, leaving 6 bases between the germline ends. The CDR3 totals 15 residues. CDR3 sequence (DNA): TGTGCCAGCAGTTACTCAGCAGGTAGCAATCAGCCCCAGCATTTT. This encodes CASSYSAGSNQPQHF.

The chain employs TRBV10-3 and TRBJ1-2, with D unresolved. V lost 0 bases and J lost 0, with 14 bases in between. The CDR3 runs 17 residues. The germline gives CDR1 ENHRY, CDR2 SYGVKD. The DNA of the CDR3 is TGTGCCATCAGTGAGTCGATTTCTGTGGGAGCTAACTATGGCTACACCTTC. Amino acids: CAISESISVGANYGYTF.

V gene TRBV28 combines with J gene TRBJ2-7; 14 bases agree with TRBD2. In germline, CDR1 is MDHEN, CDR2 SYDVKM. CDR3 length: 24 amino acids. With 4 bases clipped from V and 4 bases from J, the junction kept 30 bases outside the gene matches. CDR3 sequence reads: CASSYPLRSPLGLAGGARGYEQYF. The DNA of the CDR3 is TGTGCCAGCAGTTACCCCTTACGGAGCCCCTTAGGACTAGCGGGAGGTGCCCGAGGATACGAGCAGTACTTC.

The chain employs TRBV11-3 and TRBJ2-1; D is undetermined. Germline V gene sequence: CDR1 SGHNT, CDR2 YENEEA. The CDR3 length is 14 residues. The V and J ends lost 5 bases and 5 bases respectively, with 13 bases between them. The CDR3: CASSPVYEDNEQFF. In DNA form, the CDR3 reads TGTGCCAGCAGCCCAGTCTACGAGGACAATGAGCAGTTCTTC.

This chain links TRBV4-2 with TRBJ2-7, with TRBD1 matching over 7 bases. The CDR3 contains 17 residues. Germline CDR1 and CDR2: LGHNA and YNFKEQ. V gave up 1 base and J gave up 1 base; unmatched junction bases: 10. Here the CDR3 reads CASSQVAGQAISYEQYF. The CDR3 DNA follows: TGTGCCAGCAGCCAAGTAGCCGGACAGGCAATTTCCTACGAGCAGTACTTC.

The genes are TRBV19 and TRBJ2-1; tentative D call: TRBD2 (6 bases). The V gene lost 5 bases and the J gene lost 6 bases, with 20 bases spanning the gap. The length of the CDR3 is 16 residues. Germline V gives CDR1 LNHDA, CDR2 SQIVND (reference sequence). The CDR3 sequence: CASSFLGGVAINEQFF. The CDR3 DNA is TGTGCCAGTAGTTTCCTCGGGGGAGTAGCGATCAATGAGCAGTTCTTC.

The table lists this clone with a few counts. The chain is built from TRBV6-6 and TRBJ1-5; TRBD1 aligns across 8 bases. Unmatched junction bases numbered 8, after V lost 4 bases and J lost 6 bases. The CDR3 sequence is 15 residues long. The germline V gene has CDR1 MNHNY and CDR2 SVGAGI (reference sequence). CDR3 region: CASSLQGVRGQPQHF. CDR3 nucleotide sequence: TGTGCCAGCAGTTTACAGGGGGTAAGGGGTCAGCCCCAGCATTTT.

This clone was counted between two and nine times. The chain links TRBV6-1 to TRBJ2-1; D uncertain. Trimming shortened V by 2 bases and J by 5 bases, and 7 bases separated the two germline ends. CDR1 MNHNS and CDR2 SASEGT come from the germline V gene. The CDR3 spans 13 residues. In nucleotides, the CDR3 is TGTGCCAGCAGTGAAATCAGGAACAATGAGCAGTTCTTC. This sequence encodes CASSEIRNNEQFF.

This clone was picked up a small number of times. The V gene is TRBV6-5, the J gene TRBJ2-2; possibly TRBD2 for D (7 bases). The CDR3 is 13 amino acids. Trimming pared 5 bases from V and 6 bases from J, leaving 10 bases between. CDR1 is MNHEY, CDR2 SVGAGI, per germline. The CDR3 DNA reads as TGTGCCAGCAGTCAAGGGGGGGCCGGGGAGCTGTTTTTT. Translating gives CASSQGGAGELFF.

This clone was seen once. CDR3 DNA: TGTGCCACCAGCAGAGATAAAGGTGGCGGGGGATCCTCACCCCTCCACTTT. It codes for CATSRDKGGGGSSPLHF. The chain joins TRBV15 to TRBJ1-6, with D maybe TRBD1 (5 bases). Germline CDR1 LNHNV, CDR2 YYDKDF (reference sequence). The CDR3 covers 17 residues. The V end was cut by 0 bases, the J end by 10 bases, with 19 bases between.

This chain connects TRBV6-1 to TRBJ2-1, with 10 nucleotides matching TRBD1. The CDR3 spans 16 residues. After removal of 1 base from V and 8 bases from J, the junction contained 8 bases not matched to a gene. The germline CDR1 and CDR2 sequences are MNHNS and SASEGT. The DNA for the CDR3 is TGTGCCAGCAGTGAAGGGGAGACAGGGGGCTTCGATGAGCAGTTCTTC. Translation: CASSEGETGGFDEQFF.

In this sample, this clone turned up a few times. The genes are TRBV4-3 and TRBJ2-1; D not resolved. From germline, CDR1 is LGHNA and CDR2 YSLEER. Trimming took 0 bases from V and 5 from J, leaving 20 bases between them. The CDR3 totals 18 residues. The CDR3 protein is CASSQDSGFSATNNEQFF. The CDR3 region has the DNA TGCGCCAGCAGCCAAGATTCCGGGTTCTCCGCAACTAACAATGAGCAGTTCTTC.

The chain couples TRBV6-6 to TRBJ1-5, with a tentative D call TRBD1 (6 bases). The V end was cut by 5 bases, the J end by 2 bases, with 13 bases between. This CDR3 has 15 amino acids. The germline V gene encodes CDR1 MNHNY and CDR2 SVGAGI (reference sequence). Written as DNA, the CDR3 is TGTGCCAGCAGTCTGGACAGAACTCGCAATCAGCCCCAGCATTTT. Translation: CASSLDRTRNQPQHF.